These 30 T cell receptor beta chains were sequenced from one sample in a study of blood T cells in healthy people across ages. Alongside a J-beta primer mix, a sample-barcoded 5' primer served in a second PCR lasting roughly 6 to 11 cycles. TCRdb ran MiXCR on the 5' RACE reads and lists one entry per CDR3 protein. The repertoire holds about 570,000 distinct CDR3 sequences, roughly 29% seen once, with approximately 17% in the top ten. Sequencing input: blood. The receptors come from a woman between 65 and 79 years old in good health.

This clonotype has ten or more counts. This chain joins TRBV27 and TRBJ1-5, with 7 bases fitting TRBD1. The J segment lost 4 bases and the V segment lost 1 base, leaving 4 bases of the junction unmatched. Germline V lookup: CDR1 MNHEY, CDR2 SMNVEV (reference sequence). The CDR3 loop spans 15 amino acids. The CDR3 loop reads CASSLFGQANQPQHF. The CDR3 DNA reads TGTGCCAGCAGTTTATTTGGACAGGCGAATCAGCCCCAGCATTTT.

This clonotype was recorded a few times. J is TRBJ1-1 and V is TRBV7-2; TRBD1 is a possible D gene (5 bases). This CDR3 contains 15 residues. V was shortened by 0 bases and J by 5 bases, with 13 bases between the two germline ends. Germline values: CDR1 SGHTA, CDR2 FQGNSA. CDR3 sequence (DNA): TGTGCCAGCAGCTTAGCGGTGGGGCGGGAAACTGAAGCTTTCTTT. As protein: CASSLAVGRETEAFF.

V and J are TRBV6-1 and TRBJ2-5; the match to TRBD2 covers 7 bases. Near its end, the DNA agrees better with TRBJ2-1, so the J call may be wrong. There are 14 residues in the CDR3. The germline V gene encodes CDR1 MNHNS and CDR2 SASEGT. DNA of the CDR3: TGTGCCAGCAGTGTACTGGGGGGGGACCGGGAGCAGTTCTTC. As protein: CASSVLGGDREQFF.

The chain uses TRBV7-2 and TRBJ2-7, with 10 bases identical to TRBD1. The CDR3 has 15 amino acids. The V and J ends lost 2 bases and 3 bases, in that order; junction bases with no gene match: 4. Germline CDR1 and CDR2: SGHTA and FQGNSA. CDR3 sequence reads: CASSLNGDRGYEQYF. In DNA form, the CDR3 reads TGTGCCAGCAGCTTAAACGGGGACAGGGGCTACGAGCAGTACTTC. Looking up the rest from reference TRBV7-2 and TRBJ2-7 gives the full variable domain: GAGVSQSPSNKVTEKGKDVELRCDPISGHTALYWYRQSLGQGLEFLIYFQGNSAPDKSGLPSDRFSAERTGGSVSTLTIQRTQQEDSAVYLCASSLNGDRGYEQYFGPGTRLTVT.

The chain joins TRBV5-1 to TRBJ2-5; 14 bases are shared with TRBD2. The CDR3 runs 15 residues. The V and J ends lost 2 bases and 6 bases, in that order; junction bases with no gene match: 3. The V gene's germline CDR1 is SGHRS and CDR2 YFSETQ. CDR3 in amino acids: CASSLWTSGGKTQYF. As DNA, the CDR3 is TGCGCCAGCAGCTTATGGACTAGCGGGGGGAAGACCCAGTACTTC. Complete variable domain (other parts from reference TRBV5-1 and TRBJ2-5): KAGVTQTPRYLIKTRGQQVTLSCSPISGHRSVSWYQQTPGQGLQFLFEYFSETQRNKGNFPGRFSGRQFSNSRSEMNVSTLELGDSALYLCASSLWTSGGKTQYFGPGTRLLVL.

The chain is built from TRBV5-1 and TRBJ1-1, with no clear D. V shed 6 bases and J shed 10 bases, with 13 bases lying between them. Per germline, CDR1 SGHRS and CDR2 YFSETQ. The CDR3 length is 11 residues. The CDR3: CASTPGRGAFF. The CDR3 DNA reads TGCGCCAGCACTCCGGGTCGAGGAGCTTTCTTT.

CDR3 sequence reads: CSARGSLVQETQYF. In DNA, the CDR3 is TGCAGTGCTAGAGGGAGCTTAGTCCAAGAGACCCAGTACTTC. The chain recombines TRBV20-1 with TRBJ2-5; D not resolved. The V and J ends lost 1 base and 1 base respectively, with 10 bases between them. From germline, CDR1 is DFQATT and CDR2 SNEGSKA (reference sequence). The CDR3 loop spans 14 amino acids.

CDR3 residues: CASSREGQRKNEQFF. DNA of the CDR3: TGTGCCAGCAGCCGAGAGGGACAGAGAAAGAATGAGCAGTTCTTC. This chain uses TRBV7-9 with TRBJ2-1; 7 nucleotides line up with TRBD1. V lost 5 bases, J lost 7 bases, and 11 bases stayed unmatched. This CDR3 is 15 amino acids long. From germline, CDR1 is SEHNR and CDR2 FQNEAQ (reference sequence). Filled out from reference TRBV7-9 and TRBJ2-1, the complete variable domain reads DTGVSQNPRHKITKRGQNVTFRCDPISEHNRLYWYRQTLGQGPEFLTYFQNEAQLEKSRLLSDRFSAERPKGSFSTLEIQRTEQGDSAMYLCASSREGQRKNEQFFGPGTRLTVL.

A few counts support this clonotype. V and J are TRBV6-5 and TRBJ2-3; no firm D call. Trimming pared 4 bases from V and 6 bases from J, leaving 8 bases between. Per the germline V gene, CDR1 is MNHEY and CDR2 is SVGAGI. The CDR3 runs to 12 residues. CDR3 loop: CASSFVADTQYF. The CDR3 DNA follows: TGTGCCAGCAGTTTTGTGGCGGATACGCAGTATTTT.

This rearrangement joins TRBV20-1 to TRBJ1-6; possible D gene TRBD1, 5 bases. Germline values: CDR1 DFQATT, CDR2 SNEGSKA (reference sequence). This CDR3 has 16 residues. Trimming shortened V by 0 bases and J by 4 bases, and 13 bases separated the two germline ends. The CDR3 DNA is TGCAGTGCTAGAGATTATGTCACAGGTTATAATTCACCCCTCCACTTT. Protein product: CSARDYVTGYNSPLHF.

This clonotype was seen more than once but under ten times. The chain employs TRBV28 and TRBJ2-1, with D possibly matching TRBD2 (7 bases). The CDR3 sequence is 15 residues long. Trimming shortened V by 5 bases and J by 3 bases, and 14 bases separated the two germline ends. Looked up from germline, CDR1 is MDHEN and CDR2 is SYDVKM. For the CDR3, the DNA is TGTGCCAGCAGTCCCCCGGGGGGCCACTACAATGAGCAGTTCTTC. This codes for CASSPPGGHYNEQFF.

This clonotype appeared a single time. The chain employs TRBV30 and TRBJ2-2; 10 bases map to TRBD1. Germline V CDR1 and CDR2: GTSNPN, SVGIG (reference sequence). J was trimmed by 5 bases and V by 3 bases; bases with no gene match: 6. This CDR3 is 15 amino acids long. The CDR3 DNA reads TGTGCCTGGAGCGCCGGGACAGGGGAGACCGGGGAGCTGTTTTTT. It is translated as CAWSAGTGETGELFF.

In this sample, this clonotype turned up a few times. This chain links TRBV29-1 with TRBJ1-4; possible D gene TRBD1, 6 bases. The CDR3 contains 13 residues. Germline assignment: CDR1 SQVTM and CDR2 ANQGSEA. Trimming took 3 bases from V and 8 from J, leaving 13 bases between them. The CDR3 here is CSVDDRGGEKLFF. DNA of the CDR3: TGCAGCGTTGATGACCGCGGGGGCGAAAAACTGTTTTTT.

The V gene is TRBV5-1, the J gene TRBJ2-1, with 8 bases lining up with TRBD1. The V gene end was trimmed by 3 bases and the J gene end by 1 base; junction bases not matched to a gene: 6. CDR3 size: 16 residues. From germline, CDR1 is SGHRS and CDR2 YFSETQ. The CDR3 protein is CASSSQGDTSYNEQFF. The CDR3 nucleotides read TGCGCCAGCAGCTCACAGGGGGATACTTCCTACAATGAGCAGTTCTTC.

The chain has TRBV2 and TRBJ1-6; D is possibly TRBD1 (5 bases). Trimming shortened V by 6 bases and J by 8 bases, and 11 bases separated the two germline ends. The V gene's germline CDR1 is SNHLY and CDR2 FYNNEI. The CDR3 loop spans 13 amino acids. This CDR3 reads CASRGREYSPLHF. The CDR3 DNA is TGTGCCAGCAGGGGCAGGGAATATTCACCCCTCCACTTT.

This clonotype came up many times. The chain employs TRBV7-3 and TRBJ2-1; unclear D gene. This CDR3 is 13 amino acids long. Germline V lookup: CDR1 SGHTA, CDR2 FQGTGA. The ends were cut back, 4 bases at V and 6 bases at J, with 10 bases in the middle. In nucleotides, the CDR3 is TGTGCCAGCAGCTACGAGTCAGGCAATGAGCAGTTCTTC. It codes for CASSYESGNEQFF.

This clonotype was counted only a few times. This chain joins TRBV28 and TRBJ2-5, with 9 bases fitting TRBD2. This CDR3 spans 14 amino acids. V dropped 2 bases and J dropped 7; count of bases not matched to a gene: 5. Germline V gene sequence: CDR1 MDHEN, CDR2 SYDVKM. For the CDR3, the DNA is TGTGCCAGCAGTTTAGGGACTAGCAAGGGGACCCAGTACTTC. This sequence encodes CASSLGTSKGTQYF.

The DNA for the CDR3 is TGTGCCTGGAGCCAAAGGGGCCGAGATACGCAGTATTTT. The encoded protein is CAWSQRGRDTQYF. The gene calls are TRBV30 and TRBJ2-3; D possibly corresponds to TRBD1 (5 bases). V gave up 3 bases and J gave up 5 bases, with 12 bases separating them. Germline V gene data show CDR1 as GTSNPN and CDR2 as SVGIG (reference sequence). The CDR3 totals 13 residues.

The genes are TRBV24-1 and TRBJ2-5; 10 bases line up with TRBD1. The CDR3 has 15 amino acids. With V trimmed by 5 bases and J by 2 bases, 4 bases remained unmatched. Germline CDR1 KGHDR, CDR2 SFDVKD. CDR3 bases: TGTGCCACCAGTGGGGACAGGGGAGGACAAGAGACCCAGTACTTC. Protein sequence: CATSGDRGGQETQYF.

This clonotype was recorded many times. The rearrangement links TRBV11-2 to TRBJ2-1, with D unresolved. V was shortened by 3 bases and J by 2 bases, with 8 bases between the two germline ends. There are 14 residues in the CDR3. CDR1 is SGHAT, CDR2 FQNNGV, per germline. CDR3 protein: CASSFGFPYNEQFF. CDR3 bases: TGTGCCAGCAGCTTCGGTTTTCCCTACAATGAGCAGTTCTTC.

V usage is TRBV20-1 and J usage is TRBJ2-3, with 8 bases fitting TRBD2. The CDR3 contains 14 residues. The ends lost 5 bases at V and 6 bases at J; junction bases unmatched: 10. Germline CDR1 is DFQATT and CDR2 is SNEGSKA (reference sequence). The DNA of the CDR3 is TGCAGTGCTGGGACTAGAGACCACTCTGATACGCAGTATTTT. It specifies CSAGTRDHSDTQYF.

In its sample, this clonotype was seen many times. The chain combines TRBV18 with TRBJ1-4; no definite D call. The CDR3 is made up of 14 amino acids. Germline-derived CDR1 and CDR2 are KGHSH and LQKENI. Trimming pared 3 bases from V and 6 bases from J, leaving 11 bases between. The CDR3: CASSPRQSDEKLFF. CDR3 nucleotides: TGTGCCAGCTCACCCCGGCAGTCTGATGAAAAACTGTTTTTT.

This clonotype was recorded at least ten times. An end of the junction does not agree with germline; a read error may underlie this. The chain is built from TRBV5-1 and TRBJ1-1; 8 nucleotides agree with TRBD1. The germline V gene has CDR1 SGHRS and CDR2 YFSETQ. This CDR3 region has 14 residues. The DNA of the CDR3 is TGTGCCAGCAGCTCCGGGACAGGGAACACTGAAGCTTTCTTT. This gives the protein CASSSGTGNTEAFF.

CDR3 sequence (DNA): TGTGCCAGCAGGGGGGACAGAAACATTCAGTACTTC. Its protein is CASRGDRNIQYF. V and J are TRBV2 and TRBJ2-4; TRBD1 matches 7 bases. J was trimmed by 6 bases and V by 6 bases; bases with no gene match: 2. The CDR3 sequence is 12 residues long. Germline V gene sequence: CDR1 SNHLY, CDR2 FYNNEI.

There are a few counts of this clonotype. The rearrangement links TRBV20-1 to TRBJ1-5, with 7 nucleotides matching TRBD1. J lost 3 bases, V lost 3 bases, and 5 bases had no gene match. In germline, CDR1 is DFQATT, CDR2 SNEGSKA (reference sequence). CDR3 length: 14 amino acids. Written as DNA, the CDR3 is TGCAGTGCTAGTGCCGGGACAGTCAATCAGCCCCAGCATTTT. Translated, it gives CSASAGTVNQPQHF.

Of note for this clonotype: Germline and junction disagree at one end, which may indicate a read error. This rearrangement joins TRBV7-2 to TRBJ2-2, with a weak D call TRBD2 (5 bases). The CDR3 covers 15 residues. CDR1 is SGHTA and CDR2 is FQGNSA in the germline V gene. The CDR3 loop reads CASSPRVVLTGELLF. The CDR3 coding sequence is TGTGCCAGCAGCCCACGAGTAGTTTTAACCGGGGAGCTGCTTTTT. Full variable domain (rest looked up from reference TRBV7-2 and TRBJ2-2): GAGVSQSPSNKVTEKGKDVELRCDPISGHTALYWYRQSLGQGLEFLIYFQGNSAPDKSGLPSDRFSAERTGGSVSTLTIQRTQQEDSAVYLCASSPRVVLTGELLFGEGSRLTVL.

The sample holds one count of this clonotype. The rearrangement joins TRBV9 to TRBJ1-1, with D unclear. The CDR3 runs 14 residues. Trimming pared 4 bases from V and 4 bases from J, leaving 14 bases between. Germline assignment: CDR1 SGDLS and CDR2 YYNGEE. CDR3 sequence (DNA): TGTGCCAGCAGCTTTGGGCCGGGAGCCACTGAAGCTTTCTTT. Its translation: CASSFGPGATEAFF.

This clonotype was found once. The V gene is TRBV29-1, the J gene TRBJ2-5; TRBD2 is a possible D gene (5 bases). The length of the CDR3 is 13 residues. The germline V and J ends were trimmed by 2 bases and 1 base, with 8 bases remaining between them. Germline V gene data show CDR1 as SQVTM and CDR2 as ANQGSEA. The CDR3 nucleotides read TGCAGCGTTGAATGGGAGTCCCAAGAGACCCAGTACTTC. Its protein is CSVEWESQETQYF.

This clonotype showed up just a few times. CDR3 in DNA: TGTGCCAGCAGCCCTTCCGGCCCCTACGAGCAGTACTTC. It yields the protein CASSPSGPYEQYF. The chain recombines TRBV3-1 with TRBJ2-5; D not certain. The J call could be wrong; TRBJ2-7 is a better fit for the DNA end. Germline-derived CDR1 and CDR2 are LGHDT and YNNKEL (reference sequence). The CDR3 is made up of 13 amino acids.

CDR3 bases: TGTGCCAGCAGCCGCAGCTGGACCTACGAGCAGTACTTC. This sequence encodes CASSRSWTYEQYF. The gene calls are TRBV7-2 and TRBJ2-7; D gene ambiguous. This CDR3 comprises 13 residues. From germline, CDR1 is SGHTA and CDR2 FQGNSA. V shed 5 bases and J shed 2 bases, with 10 bases lying between them.